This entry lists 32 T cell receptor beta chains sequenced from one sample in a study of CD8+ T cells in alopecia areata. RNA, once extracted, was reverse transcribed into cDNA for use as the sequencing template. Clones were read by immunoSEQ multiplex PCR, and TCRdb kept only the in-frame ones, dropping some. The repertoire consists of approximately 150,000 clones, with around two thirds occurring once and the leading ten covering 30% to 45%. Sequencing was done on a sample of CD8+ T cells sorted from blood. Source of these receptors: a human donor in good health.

The CDR3 DNA reads TGCGCCAGCAGCCAAGTACAGGGATACAATGAGCAGTTCTTC. Translated: CASSQVQGYNEQFF. V gene TRBV4-1 combines with J gene TRBJ2-1; TRBD1 is a possible D gene (6 bases). CDR1 is MGHRA, CDR2 YSYEKL, per germline. CDR3 length: 14 amino acids. V was cut by 1 base and J by 4 bases, with 8 bases left in between.

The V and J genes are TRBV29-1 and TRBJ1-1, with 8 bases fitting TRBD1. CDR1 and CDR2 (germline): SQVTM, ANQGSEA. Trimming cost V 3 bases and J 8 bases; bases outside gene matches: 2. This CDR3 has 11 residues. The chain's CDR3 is CSVDNRGEAFF. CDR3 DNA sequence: TGCAGCGTTGACAACAGGGGGGAAGCTTTCTTT.

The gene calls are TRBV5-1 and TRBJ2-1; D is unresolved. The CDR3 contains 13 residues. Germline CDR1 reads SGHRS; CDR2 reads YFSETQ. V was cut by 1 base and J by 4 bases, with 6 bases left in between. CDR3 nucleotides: TGCGCCAGCAGCTTGTCCGAGTACAATGAGCAGTTCTTC. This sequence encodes CASSLSEYNEQFF. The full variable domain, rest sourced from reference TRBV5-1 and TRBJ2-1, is KAGVTQTPRYLIKTRGQQVTLSCSPISGHRSVSWYQQTPGQGLQFLFEYFSETQRNKGNFPGRFSGRQFSNSRSEMNVSTLELGDSALYLCASSLSEYNEQFFGPGTRLTVL.

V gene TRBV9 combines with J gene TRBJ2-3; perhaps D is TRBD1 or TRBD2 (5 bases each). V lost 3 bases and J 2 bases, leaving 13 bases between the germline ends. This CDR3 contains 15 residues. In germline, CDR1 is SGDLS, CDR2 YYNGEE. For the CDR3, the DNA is TGTGCCAGCAGCGGCTCCGGGGCTCCCACAGATACGCAGTATTTT. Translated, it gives CASSGSGAPTDTQYF.

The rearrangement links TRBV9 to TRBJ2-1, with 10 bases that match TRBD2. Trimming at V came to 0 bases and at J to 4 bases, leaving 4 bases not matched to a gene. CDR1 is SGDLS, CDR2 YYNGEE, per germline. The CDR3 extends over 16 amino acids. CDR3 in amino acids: CASSVDLAGEYNEQFF. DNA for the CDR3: TGTGCCAGCAGCGTAGATCTAGCGGGGGAATACAATGAGCAGTTCTTC.

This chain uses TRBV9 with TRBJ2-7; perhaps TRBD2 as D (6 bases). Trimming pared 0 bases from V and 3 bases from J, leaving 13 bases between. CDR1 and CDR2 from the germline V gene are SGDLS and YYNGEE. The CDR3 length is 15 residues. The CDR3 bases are TGTGCCAGCAGCGTAGACGGCGGGAACATCTACGAGCAGTACTTC. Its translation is CASSVDGGNIYEQYF.

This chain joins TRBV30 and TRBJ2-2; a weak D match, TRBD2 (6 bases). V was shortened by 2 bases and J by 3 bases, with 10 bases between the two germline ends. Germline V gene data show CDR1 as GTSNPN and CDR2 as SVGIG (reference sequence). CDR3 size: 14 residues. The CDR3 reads CAWSPGLYTGELFF. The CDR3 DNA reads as TGTGCCTGGAGTCCGGGACTCTACACCGGGGAGCTGTTTTTT.

The CDR3 DNA sequence: TGTGCCAGCAGTTTAGGGACAGGGGGGACCCAGTACTTC. Amino acid sequence: CASSLGTGGTQYF. The V call is TRBV27, the J call TRBJ2-5; 11 nucleotides line up with TRBD1. Germline lookup yields CDR1 MNHEY and CDR2 SMNVEV (reference sequence). V gave up 2 bases and J gave up 7 bases; unmatched junction bases: 0. CDR3 length: 13 residues.

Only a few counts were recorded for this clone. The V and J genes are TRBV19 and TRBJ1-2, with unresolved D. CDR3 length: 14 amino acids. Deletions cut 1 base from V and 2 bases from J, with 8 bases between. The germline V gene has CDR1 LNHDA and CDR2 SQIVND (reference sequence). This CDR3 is CASSIGPSNYGYTF. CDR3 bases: TGTGCCAGTAGTATAGGACCGTCAAACTATGGCTACACCTTC.

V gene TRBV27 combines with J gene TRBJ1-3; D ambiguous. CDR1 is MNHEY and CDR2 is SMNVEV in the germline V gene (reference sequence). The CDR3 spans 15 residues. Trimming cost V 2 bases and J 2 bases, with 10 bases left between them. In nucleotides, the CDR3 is TGTGCCAGCAGTTTAACGAGGGTTCCTGGAAACACCATATATTTT. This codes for CASSLTRVPGNTIYF.

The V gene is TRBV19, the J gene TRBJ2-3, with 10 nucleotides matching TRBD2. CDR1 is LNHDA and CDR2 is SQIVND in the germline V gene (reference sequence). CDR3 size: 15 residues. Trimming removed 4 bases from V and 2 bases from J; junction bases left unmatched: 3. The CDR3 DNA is TGTGCCAGTAGTAGACTAGCGGGCTTCACAGATACGCAGTATTTT. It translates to CASSRLAGFTDTQYF.

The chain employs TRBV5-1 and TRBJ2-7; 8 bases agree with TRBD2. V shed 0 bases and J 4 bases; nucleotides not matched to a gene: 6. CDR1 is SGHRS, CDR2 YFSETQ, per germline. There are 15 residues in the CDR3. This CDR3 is CASSLGSGRFYEQYF. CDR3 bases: TGCGCCAGCAGCTTGGGGAGCGGGAGATTTTACGAGCAGTACTTC.

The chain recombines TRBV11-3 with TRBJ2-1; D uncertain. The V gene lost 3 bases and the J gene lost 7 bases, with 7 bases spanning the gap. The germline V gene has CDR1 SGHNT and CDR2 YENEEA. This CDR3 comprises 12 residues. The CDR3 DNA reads TGTGCCAGCAGCTTCCACATTAATGAGCAGTTCTTC. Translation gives CASSFHINEQFF.

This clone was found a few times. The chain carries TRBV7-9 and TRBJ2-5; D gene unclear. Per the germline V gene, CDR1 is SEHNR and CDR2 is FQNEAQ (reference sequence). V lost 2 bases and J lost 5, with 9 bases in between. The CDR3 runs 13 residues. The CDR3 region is CASSLPGWETQYF. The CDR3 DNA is TGTGCCAGCAGCTTACCCGGCTGGGAGACCCAGTACTTC.

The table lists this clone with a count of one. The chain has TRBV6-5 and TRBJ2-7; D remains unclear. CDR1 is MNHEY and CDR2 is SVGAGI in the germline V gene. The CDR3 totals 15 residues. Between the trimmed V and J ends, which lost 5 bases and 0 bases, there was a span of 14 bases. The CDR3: CASSPRQGPSYEQYF. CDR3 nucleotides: TGTGCCAGCAGTCCCCGTCAAGGGCCCTCCTACGAGCAGTACTTC.

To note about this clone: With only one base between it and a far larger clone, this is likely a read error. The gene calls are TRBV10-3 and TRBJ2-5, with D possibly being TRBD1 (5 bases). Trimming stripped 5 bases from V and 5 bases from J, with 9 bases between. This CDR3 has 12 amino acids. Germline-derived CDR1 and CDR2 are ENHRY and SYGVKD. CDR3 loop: CAISLGRETQYF. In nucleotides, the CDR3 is TGTGCCATCAGTTTGGGGCGGGAGACCCAGTACTTC.

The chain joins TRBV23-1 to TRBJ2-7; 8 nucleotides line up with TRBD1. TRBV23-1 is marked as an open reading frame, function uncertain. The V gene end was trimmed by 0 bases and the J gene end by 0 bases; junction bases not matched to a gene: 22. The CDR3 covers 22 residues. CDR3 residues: CASSQSRRHGYRGSQFSYEQYF. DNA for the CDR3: TGCGCCAGCAGTCAATCCCGACGACATGGCTACAGGGGGTCTCAATTCTCCTACGAGCAGTACTTC.

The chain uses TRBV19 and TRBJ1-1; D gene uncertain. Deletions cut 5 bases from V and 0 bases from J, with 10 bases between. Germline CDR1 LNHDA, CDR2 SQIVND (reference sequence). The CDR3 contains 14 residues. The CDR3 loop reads CASSSVELNTEAFF. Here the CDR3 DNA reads TGTGCCAGTAGTTCCGTTGAGTTGAACACTGAAGCTTTCTTT. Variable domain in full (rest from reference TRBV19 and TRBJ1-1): DGGITQSPKYLFRKEGQNVTLSCEQNLNHDAMYWYRQDPGQGLRLIYYSQIVNDFQKGDIAEGYSVSREKKESFPLTVTSAQKNPTAFYLCASSSVELNTEAFFGQGTRLTVV.

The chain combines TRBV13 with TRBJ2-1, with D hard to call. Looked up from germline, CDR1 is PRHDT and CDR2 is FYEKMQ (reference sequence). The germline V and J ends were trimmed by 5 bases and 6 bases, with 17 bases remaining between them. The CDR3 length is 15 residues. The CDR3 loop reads CASSPDKGNGNEQFF. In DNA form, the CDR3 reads TGTGCCAGCAGCCCAGATAAGGGTAACGGCAATGAGCAGTTCTTC.

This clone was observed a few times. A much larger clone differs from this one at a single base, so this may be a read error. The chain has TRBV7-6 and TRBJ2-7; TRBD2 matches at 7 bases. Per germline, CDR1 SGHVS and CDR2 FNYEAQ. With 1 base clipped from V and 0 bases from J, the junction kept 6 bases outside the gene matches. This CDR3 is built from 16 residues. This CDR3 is CASSLGGGGFSYEQYF. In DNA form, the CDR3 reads TGTGCCAGCAGCTTAGGCGGGGGAGGGTTCTCCTACGAGCAGTACTTC. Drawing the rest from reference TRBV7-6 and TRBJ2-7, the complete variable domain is GAGVSQSPRYKVTKRGQDVALRCDPISGHVSLYWYRQALGQGPEFLTYFNYEAQQDKSGLPNDRFSAERPEGSISTLTIQRTEQRDSAMYRCASSLGGGGFSYEQYFGPGTRLTVT.

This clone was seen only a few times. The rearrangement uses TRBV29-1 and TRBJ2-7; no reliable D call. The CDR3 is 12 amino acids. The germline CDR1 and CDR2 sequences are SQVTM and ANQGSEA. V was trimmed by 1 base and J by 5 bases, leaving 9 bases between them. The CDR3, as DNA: TGCAGCGTTGAAGCGGGCTCTAACGAGCAGTACTTC. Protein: CSVEAGSNEQYF.

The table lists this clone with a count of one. The CDR3 here is CSVEDPSGRVETQYF. The CDR3 nucleotides are TGCAGCGTTGAAGATCCCAGCGGGAGAGTAGAGACCCAGTACTTC. The chain carries TRBV29-1 and TRBJ2-5; TRBD2 aligns across 8 bases. The CDR3 runs 15 residues. V was clipped by 0 bases and J by 4 bases; unmatched bases: 7. Germline CDR1 and CDR2: SQVTM and ANQGSEA. Together with reference TRBV29-1 and TRBJ2-5, the CDR3 gives the full variable domain: SAVISQKPSRDICQRGTSLTIQCQVDSQVTMMFWYRQQPGQSLTLIATANQGSEATYESGFVIDKFPISRPNLTFSTLTVSNMSPEDSSIYLCSVEDPSGRVETQYFGPGTRLLVL.

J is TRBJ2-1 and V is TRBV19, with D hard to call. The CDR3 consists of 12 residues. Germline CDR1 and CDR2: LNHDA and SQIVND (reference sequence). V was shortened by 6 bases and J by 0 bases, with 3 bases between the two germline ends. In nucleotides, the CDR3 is TGTGCCAGTAGGAGCTCCTACAATGAGCAGTTCTTC. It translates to CASRSSYNEQFF.

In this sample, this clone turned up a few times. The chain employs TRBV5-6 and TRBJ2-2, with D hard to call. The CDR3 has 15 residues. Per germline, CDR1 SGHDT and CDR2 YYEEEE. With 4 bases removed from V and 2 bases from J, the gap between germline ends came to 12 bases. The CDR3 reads CASSTGWGNTGELFF. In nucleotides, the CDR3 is TGTGCCAGCAGCACCGGTTGGGGAAACACCGGGGAGCTGTTTTTT.

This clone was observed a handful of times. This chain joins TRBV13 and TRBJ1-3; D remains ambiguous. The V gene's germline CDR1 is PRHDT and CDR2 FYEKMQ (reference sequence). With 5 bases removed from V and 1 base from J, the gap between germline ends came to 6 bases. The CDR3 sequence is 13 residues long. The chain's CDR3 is CASSATSGNTIYF. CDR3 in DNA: TGTGCCAGCAGCGCCACTTCTGGAAACACCATATATTTT.

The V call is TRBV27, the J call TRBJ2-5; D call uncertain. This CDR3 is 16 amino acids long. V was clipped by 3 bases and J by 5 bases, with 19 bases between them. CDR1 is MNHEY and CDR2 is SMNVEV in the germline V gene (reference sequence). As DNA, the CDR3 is TGTGCCAGCAGTTTTGCCCCCCGAGGCAAGAGGGAGACCCAGTACTTC. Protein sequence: CASSFAPRGKRETQYF.

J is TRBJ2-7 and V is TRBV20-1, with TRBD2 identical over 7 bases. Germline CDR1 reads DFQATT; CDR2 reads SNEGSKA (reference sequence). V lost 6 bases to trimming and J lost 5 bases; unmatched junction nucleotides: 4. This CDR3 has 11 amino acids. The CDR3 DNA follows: TGCAGTGCCGAAGCGGGGAACGAGCAGTACTTC. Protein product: CSAEAGNEQYF.

The CDR3 is CARYRGQDQPQHF. In nucleotides, the CDR3 is TGTGCCCGTTACAGGGGTCAGGATCAGCCCCAGCATTTT. This chain connects TRBV30 to TRBJ1-5, with TRBD1 matching 7 bases. The J segment lost 5 bases and the V segment lost 8 bases, leaving 9 bases of the junction unmatched. The CDR3 totals 13 residues. Germline V gene data show CDR1 as GTSNPN and CDR2 as SVGIG (reference sequence). The entire variable domain, with the rest obtained from reference TRBV30 and TRBJ1-5, is as follows: SQTIHQWPATLVQPVGSPLSLECTVEGTSNPNLYWYRQAAGRGLQLLFYSVGIGQISSEVPQNLSASRPQDRQFILSSKKLLLSDSGFYLCARYRGQDQPQHFGDGTRLSIL.

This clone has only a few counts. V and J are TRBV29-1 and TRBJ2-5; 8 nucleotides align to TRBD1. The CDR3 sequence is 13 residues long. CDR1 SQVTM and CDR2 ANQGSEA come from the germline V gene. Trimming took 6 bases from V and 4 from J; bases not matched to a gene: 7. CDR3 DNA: TGCAGCGTCCCAACCAGGGGGCGAGAGACCCAGTACTTC. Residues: CSVPTRGRETQYF.

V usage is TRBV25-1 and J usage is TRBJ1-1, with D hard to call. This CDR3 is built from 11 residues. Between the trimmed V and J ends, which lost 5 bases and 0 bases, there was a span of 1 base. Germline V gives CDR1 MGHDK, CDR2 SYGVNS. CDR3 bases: TGTGCCAGCAGTCTGAACACTGAAGCTTTCTTT. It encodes CASSLNTEAFF.

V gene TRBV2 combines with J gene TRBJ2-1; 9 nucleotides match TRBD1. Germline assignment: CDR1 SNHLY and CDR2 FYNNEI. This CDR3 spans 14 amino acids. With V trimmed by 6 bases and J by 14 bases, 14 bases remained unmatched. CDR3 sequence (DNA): TGTGCCAGCAGGGACCCCCGGGACAGGGTTGCGAAGTTCTTC. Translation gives CASRDPRDRVAKFF.

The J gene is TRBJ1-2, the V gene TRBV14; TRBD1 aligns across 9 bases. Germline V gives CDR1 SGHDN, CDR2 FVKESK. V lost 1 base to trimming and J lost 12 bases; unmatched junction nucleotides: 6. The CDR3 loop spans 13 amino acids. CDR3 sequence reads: CASSQAGTGKNTF. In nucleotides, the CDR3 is TGTGCCAGCAGCCAAGCGGGGACAGGGAAGAACACCTTC.